Sequencing of this T cell receptor (beta chain) was carried out in a study of response to subunit inactivated influenza vaccine. Study-level findings and limits: With each seasonal influenza vaccination, the authors suggested, few new T cells are recruited.

This clonotype came up once. Its antigen is not known. TCRdb re-called the RT-PCR reads with MiXCR, one entry per CDR3 protein. The sample comprises 500,000 to 750,000 distinct CDR3 sequences, 13% to 15% of which are singletons, and 11% rests with the top ten. The TCR comes from a man aged 50-60 years who received an inactivated influenza vaccine. The sequencing here drew on PBMCs from blood, taken 12 days after vaccination.

The CDR3 is CASSYGQGPGTEAFF. The DNA for the CDR3 is TGCGCCAGCAGCTACGGACAGGGGCCGGGGACTGAAGCTTTCTTT. This chain uses TRBV5-1 with TRBJ1-1; 9 bases line up with TRBD1. The CDR3 has 15 residues. Per germline, CDR1 SGHRS and CDR2 YFSETQ. The V gene end was trimmed by 3 bases and the J gene end by 5 bases; junction bases not matched to a gene: 8.